The entry that follows covers one TCR beta chain sequence. Antigen: not known. Trimming removed 8 bases at V and 2 bases at J, with 12 bases between. This CDR3 is 13 amino acids long. CDR1 is SNHLY and CDR2 is FYNNEI in the germline V gene. This specimen comes from a study of graft-versus-host responses after intestinal transplantation. Looking at the study overall: Multivisceral, liver-intestinal, or isolated intestinal transplants were received by the recipients. Each recipient received anti-thymocyte globulin induction, then tacrolimus and steroids for around 3 years. Study-level findings and limits: Patients who carried graft-donor T cell macrochimerism also had high graft-versus-host to host-versus-graft clonal ratios in their allografts.

Method: immunoSEQ multiplex PCR; TCRdb's copy keeps in-frame clones and lacks some. Of 100,000 to 120,000 clones listed, just under 95% are singletons. The chain combines TRBV2 with TRBJ1-2; no definite D call. Source: unstimulated CD8+ T cells sorted from spleen or lymph node cells, taken before intestinal transplant. The receptor comes from a human donor who received an intestinal transplant. Here the CDR3 reads CASASITNYGYTF. CDR3 bases: TGTGCCAGCGCCTCCATCACCAACTATGGCTACACCTTC.